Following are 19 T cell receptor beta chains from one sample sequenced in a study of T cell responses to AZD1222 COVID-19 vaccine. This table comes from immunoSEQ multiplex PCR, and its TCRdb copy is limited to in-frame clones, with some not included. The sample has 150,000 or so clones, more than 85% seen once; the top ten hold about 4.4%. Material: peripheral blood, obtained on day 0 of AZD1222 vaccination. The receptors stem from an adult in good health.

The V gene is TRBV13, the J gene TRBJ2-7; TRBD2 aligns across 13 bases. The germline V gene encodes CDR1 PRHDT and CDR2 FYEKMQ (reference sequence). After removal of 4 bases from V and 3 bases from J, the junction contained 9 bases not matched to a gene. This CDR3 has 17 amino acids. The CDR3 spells CASSSTSGRAEVYEQYF. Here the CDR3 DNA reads TGTGCCAGCAGCTCCACTAGCGGGAGGGCTGAGGTCTACGAGCAGTACTTC.

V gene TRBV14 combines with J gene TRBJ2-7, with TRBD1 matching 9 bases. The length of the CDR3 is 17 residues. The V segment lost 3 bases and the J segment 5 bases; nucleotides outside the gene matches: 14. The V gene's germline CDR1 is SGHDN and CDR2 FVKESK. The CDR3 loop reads CASSHNQPGTGSHEQYF. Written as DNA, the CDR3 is TGTGCCAGCAGCCATAACCAACCCGGGACAGGGTCCCACGAGCAGTACTTC.

The CDR3 loop reads CASSPAVGGEQYF. The CDR3 region has the DNA TGTGCCAGCAGCCCAGCGGTGGGGGGTGAGCAGTACTTC. This rearrangement joins TRBV7-3 to TRBJ2-7, with D perhaps matching TRBD2 (6 bases). Germline CDR1 SGHTA, CDR2 FQGTGA. Trimming shortened V by 5 bases and J by 7 bases, and 15 bases separated the two germline ends. The CDR3 has 13 amino acids.

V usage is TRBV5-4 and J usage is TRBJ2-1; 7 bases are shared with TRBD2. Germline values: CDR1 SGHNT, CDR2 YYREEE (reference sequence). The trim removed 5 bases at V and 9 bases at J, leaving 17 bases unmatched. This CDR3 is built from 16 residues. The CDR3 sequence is CASRPPSGSPGSEQFF. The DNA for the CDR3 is TGTGCCAGCAGGCCGCCTAGCGGCTCCCCTGGAAGTGAGCAGTTCTTC.

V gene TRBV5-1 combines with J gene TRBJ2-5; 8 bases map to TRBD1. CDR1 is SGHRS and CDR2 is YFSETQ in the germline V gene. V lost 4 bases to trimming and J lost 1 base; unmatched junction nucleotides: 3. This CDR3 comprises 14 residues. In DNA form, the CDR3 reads TGCGCCAGCAGCCCTGGGACAGGCCAAGAGACCCAGTACTTC. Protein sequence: CASSPGTGQETQYF.

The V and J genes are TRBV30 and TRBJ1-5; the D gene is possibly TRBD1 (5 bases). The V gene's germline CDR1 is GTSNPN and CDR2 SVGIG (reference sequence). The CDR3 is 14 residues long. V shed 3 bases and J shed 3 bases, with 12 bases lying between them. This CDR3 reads CAWRVRGINQPQHF. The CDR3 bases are TGTGCCTGGAGGGTTAGGGGTATCAATCAGCCCCAGCATTTT.

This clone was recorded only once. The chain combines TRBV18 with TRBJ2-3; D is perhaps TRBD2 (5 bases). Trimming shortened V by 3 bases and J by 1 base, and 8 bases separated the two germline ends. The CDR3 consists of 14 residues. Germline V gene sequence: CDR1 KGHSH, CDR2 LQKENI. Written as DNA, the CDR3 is TGTGCCAGCTCACCGGATAGCGGCACAGATACGCAGTATTTT. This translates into CASSPDSGTDTQYF.

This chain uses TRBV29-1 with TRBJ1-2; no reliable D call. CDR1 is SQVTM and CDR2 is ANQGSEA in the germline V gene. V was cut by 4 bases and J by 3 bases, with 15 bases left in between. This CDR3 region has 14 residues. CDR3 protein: CSVASGGVDYGYTF. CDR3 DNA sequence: TGCAGCGTTGCCTCCGGCGGGGTGGACTATGGCTACACCTTC. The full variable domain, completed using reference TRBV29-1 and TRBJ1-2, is SAVISQKPSRDICQRGTSLTIQCQVDSQVTMMFWYRQQPGQSLTLIATANQGSEATYESGFVIDKFPISRPNLTFSTLTVSNMSPEDSSIYLCSVASGGVDYGYTFGSGTRLTVV.

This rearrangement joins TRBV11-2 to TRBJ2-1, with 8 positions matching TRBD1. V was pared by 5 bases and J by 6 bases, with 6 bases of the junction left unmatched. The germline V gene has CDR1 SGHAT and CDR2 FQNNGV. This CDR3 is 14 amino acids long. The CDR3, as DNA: TGTGCCAGCAGCCCCTACAGGGGGATCAATGAGCAGTTCTTC. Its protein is CASSPYRGINEQFF.

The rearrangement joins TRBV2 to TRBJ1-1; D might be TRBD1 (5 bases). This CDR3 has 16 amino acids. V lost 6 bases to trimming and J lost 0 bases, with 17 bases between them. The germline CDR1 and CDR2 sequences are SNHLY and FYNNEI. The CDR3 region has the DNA TGTGCCAGCAGAAAGCGGGACGGGAGCATGAACACTGAAGCTTTCTTT. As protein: CASRKRDGSMNTEAFF. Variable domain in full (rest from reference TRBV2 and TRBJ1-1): EPEVTQTPSHQVTQMGQEVILRCVPISNHLYFYWYRQILGQKVEFLVSFYNNEISEKSEIFDDQFSVERPDGSNFTLKIRSTKLEDSAMYFCASRKRDGSMNTEAFFGQGTRLTVV.

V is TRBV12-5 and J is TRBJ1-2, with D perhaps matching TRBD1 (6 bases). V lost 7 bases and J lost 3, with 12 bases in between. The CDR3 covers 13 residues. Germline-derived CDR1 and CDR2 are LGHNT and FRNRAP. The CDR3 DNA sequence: TGTGCTAGTGCGCCAGGGGAAGACTATGGCTACACCTTC. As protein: CASAPGEDYGYTF. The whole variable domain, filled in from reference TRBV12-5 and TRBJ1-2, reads DARVTQTPRHKVTEMGQEVTMRCQPILGHNTVFWYRQTMMQGLELLAYFRNRAPLDDSGMPKDRFSAEMPDATLATLKIQPSEPRDSAVYFCASAPGEDYGYTFGSGTRLTVV.

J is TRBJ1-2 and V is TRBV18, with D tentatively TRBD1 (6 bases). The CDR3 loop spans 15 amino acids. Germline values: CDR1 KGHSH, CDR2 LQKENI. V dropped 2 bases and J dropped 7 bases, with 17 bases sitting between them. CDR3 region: CASSPDYRETLGYTF. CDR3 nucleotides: TGTGCCAGCTCACCAGATTACAGGGAAACCCTTGGCTACACCTTC.

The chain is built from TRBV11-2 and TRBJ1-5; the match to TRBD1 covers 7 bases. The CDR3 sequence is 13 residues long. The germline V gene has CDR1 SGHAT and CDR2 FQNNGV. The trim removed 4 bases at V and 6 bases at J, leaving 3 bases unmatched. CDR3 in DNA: TGTGCCAGCAGCTCGACAGGGACTCAGCCCCAGCATTTT. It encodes CASSSTGTQPQHF.

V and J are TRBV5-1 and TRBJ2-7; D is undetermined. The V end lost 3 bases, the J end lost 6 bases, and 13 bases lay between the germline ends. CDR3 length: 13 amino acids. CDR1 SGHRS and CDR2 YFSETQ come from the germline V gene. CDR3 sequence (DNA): TGCGCCAGCAGCTATTCCCCTGAGACCGAGCAGTACTTC. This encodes CASSYSPETEQYF.

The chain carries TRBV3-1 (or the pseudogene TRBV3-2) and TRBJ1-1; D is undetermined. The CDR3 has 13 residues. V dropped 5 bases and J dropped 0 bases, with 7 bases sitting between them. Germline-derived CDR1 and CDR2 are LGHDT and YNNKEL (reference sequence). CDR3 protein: CASSNTMNTEAFF. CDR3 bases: TGTGCCAGCAGCAACACTATGAACACTGAAGCTTTCTTT.

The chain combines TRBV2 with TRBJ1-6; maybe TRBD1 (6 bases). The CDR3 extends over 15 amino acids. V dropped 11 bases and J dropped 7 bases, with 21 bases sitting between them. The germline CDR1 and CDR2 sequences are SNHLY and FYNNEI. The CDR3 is CASQSEGGLNSPLHF. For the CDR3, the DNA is TGTGCCTCTCAAAGCGAGGGGGGTTTGAATTCACCCCTCCACTTT. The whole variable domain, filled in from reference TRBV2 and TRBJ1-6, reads EPEVTQTPSHQVTQMGQEVILRCVPISNHLYFYWYRQILGQKVEFLVSFYNNEISEKSEIFDDQFSVERPDGSNFTLKIRSTKLEDSAMYFCASQSEGGLNSPLHFGNGTRLTVT.

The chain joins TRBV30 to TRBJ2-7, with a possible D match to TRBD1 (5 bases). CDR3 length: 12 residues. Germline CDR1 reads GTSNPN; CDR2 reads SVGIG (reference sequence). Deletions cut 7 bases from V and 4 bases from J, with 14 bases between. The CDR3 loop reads CALGQTAYEQYF. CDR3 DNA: TGTGCCTTGGGCCAGACAGCGTACGAGCAGTACTTC.

The CDR3 DNA is TGTGCAAGTCGCCCGATAGCGGGAGGCCCCTCTAACGAGCAGTACTTC. Translating gives CASRPIAGGPSNEQYF. The chain recombines TRBV12-2 with TRBJ2-7; TRBD2 reflects the table's D call only, with no check against the DNA. TRBV12-2 is labeled a pseudogene. CDR3 length equals 16 residues.

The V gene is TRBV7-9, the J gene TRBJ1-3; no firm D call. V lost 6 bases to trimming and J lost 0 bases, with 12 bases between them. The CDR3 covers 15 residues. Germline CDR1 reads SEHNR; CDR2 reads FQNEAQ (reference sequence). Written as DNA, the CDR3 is TGTGCCAGCAGAACCACAACCCGCTCTGGAAACACCATATATTTT. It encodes CASRTTTRSGNTIYF.